The clone carrying this T cell receptor (beta chain) was recorded at least ten times. This sample's time point: newly diagnosed GD, antithyroid drugs for less than 3 months. The TCR library was made from RNA extracted from PBMCs. CDR3 length: 12 residues. The germline V gene encodes CDR1 MNHNS and CDR2 SASEGT. V was cut by 5 bases and J by 4 bases, with 5 bases left in between. This entry belongs to a study of regulatory T cells in long-lasting Graves disease. About the study: For under 3 months, newly diagnosed Graves' patients had been taking antithyroid drugs.

The authors built TCR beta libraries using iRepertoire HTBI primers and Arm-PCR of CDR3 regions. TCRdb re-called the multiplex PCR reads through MiXCR, storing one row per CDR3 protein. The top ten hold about 15% of the sample, which has about 240,000 distinct CDR3 sequences, 20% to 25% seen once. The chain combines TRBV6-1 with TRBJ2-2; D is uncertain. The sequence derives from a female donor with Graves disease. This specimen was peripheral blood mononuclear cells (PBMCs), taken at new diagnosis, from a patient treated with antithyroid drugs. CDR3 residues: CASSTATGELFF. CDR3 nucleotide sequence: TGTGCCAGCAGTACGGCCACCGGGGAGCTGTTTTTT.